This entry is about one TCR beta chain. This clonotype occurred a few times. There is no known antigen for this receptor. One base away there is no much larger clone; base qualities are not given. The data were obtained in a study of T-cell reconstitution after alpha-beta-depleted transplantation in children (dated by TCRdb to the mid-2010s). About the study as a whole: Using TCR repertoire profiling, the study quantitatively followed how T-cell immune reconstitution unfolded in children after TCRalphabeta/CD19-depleted allogeneic hematopoietic cell transplantation.

The library was produced with PCR. The run used an Illumina HiSeq 2500. Molecular barcoding was employed in the preparation of TCR libraries, with unique molecular identifiers being used to normalize TCRbeta repertoire quantification. Using fastp at Q25 and MiXCR, TCRdb reprocessed the public reads and kept productive beta chains. Records with the same CDR3 protein are collapsed into one entry carrying the most frequent genes and DNA. Within this sample are some 240,000 distinct CDR3 sequences, with 7.5% to 10% of them counted one time only. 5% to 5.5% of the sample is held by the ten biggest clonotypes. The germline V gene (reference sequence) provides CDR1 SGHKS and CDR2 YYEKEE. V is reduced by 0 bases and J by 1 base, leaving a spacing of 7 bases between them. The CDR3 covers 15 residues, taking in both the cysteine and the phenylalanine. Solely the CDR3 DNA is kept, with 45 bases framed from the first base.

The sample consisted of PBMCs from the stem cell graft donor, taken from the stem cell graft. The chain was built from TRBV5-5 and TRBJ2-2; the D gene remains uncertain. The receptor comes from a human donor who donated a stem cell graft to a child with SCID. DNA sequence: TGTGCCAGCAGCTTGGTGTCAGGGAACACCGGGGAGCTGTTTTTT. The resulting protein is CASSLVSGNTGELFF.